These T cell receptor beta chains were read from a single sample in a study of blood T cell repertoires in COVID-19. This table comes from immunoSEQ multiplex PCR, and its TCRdb copy is limited to in-frame clones, with some not included. The table has about 220,000 clones, less than 90% seen once; the top ten hold approximately 6.8%. The material sequenced was PBMCs or T cells enriched from blood (not recorded which). The receptors shown here come from a woman aged 40-49 years who had recovered from COVID-19. Both conserved end residues are part of each CDR3. The order of the fields is J gene, clone size, V gene, D gene, CDR3 DNA, CDR3 protein. A D gene is named only where the DNA matches it firmly. Clone size is not always given. Where it is, it says once, few, many or a class for expanded clones.

TRBJ2-3	.	TRBV20-1	.	TGCAGTGCTAGTGCCGAGCTTACGCAGTATTTT	CSASAELTQYF
TRBJ2-1	.	TRBV11-2	TRBD2	TGTGCCAGCAGCTTAGGGGGTAGCGCGGGAGGCCTCGGAGAGCAGTTCTTC	CASSLGGSAGGLGEQFF
TRBJ2-7	.	TRBV5-4	TRBD2	TGTGCCAGCAGCCCCGCGGGACGGGGGGGCGCCACCGAGCAGTACTTC	CASSPAGRGGATEQYF
TRBJ2-4	.	TRBV15	.	TGTGCTAACGGTCCACTCTCGCTAGCCAAAAACATTCAGTACTTC	CANGPLSLAKNIQYF
TRBJ2-5	.	TRBV9	TRBD2	TGTGCCAGCAGCGTAGGGCTAGCGGGAGTAGGAGAGACCCAGTACTTC	CASSVGLAGVGETQYF
TRBJ1-5	once	TRBV9	TRBD1	TGTGCCAGCAGCGTAGGACAGGGATATCAGCCCCAGCATTTT	CASSVGQGYQPQHF
TRBJ1-3	.	TRBV29-1	.	TGCAGCGCTGCGACGGGGGGAAACACCATATATTTT	CSAATGGNTIYF
TRBJ2-1	few	TRBV11-2	.	TGTGCCAGCAGTGCTTTCGGGCGGGTCGACAATGAGCAGTTCTTC	CASSAFGRVDNEQFF
TRBJ2-1	.	TRBV29-1	TRBD2	TGCAGCACCCTAGCGGGAAGCTCCTACAATGAGCAGTTCTTC	CSTLAGSSYNEQFF
TRBJ1-4	.	TRBV30	.	TGTGCCTGGACCGAAGCGGGCAGGAGACTACATGAAAAACTGTTTTTT	CAWTEAGRRLHEKLFF
TRBJ1-5	.	TRBV10-1	.	TGCGCCAGCAGCCCACAGCATGGATTTCAGCCCCAGCATTTT	CASSPQHGFQPQHF
TRBJ2-3	.	TRBV30	.	TGTGCCTGGAGCGGGAGCTCCCTTAGCACAGATACGCAGTATTTT	CAWSGSSLSTDTQYF
TRBJ1-1	.	TRBV5-1	.	TGCGCCAGCAGCTTGACAGCTAACACTGAAGCTTTCTTT	CASSLTANTEAFF
TRBJ2-3	.	TRBV5-6	.	TGTGCCAGCAGCTTGGCGTCAGATACGCAGTATTTT	CASSLASDTQYF
TRBJ2-7	.	TRBV19	TRBD1	TGTGCCAGTATGAGGACAGGGGGCTACGAGCAGTACTTC	CASMRTGGYEQYF
TRBJ2-2	.	TRBV15	.	TGTGCCACCAGCAGAGATAGGAGCGGTGTGTGGGAGCTGTTTTTT	CATSRDRSGVWELFF
TRBJ1-5	.	TRBV19	.	TGTGCCAGTAGTAGCGTTAACAGGGATCAGCCCCAGCATTTT	CASSSVNRDQPQHF
TRBJ2-7	.	TRBV3-1/TRBV3-2	TRBD2	TGTGCCAGCAGCCAAAGACTAGCGGGAGTGGGGGAGCAGTACTTC	CASSQRLAGVGEQYF
TRBJ2-1	.	TRBV27	.	TGTGCCAGCAGCCTGGGGTGGGGACTCGCAGCCGGGGAGCAGTTCTTC	CASSLGWGLAAGEQFF
TRBJ2-3	.	TRBV28	.	TGTGCCAGCAGTTTGGGCCCAGATACGCAGTATTTT	CASSLGPDTQYF
TRBJ2-5	.	TRBV11-2	TRBD1	TGTGCCAGCAGCTTGGACAGGGTGGGTGAGACCCAGTACTTC	CASSLDRVGETQYF
TRBJ1-4	.	TRBV9	TRBD1	TGTGCCAGCAGCGTAGACGGGACAGCGTATGAAAAACTGTTTTTT	CASSVDGTAYEKLFF
TRBJ1-2	.	TRBV3-1/TRBV3-2	TRBD1	TGTGCCAGCAGCCGGACAGGGGGTTTATATGGCTACACCTTC	CASSRTGGLYGYTF
TRBJ1-1	.	TRBV10-3	.	TGTGCCATCAGTGAGTACGGGGTGCCGAACACTGAAGCTTTCTTT	CAISEYGVPNTEAFF
TRBJ2-5	.	TRBV12-3/TRBV12-4	.	TGTGCCAGCAGTTTGAGGTCCCAAGAGACCCAGTACTTC	CASSLRSQETQYF
TRBJ1-2	.	TRBV7-9	TRBD1	TGTGCCAGCAGCTCCCCTCTGGGCCGGGGACAGCGCCTAGACTATGGCTACACCTTC	CASSSPLGRGQRLDYGYTF
TRBJ2-5	.	TRBV11-2	TRBD2	TGTGCCAGCAGCTTTACGACTAGCGGAGAGACCCAGTACTTC	CASSFTTSGETQYF
TRBJ1-2	many	TRBV7-9	.	TGTGCCAGCAGCCTAAAGGGGGATAACTATGGCTACACCTTC	CASSLKGDNYGYTF